This entry features one T cell receptor (beta chain) sequence. It has no known antigen specificity. One base away there is no much larger clone; base qualities are not given. TCRbeta CDR3 regions were amplified from genomic DNA by means of the immunoSEQ Assay, a bias-controlled multiplex PCR. From the authors' description of their analysis: The number of nucleated cells in each sample was estimated by amplification of reference gene primers within the assay. To quantify the absolute abundance of each unique TCRbeta CDR3 rearrangement, sequence reads were collapsed and filtered. Productive Simpson clonality was computed per sample as the square root of Simpson's diversity index over productive rearrangements. TCRdb holds this immuneACCESS table with in-frame rearrangements only. Some clones are missing; in checked studies, unresolved V genes explain under half, and the rest has no known cause. V, J and clone size are taken as reported in that table, and D and trimming were inferred from the DNA itself. In all, the sample holds 180,000 or so clones, and roughly 86% of those were seen once. The top ten clonotypes cover roughly 3.5% of the sample.

The collaborating institutions used their own protocols to collect whole blood in K2EDTA tubes. For TCRbeta analysis, collaborator samples were shipped as frozen whole blood, as isolated PBMCs, or as DNA extracted from either sample type. From the cysteine through the phenylalanine, the CDR3 covers 14 amino acids. Left in the record is the CDR3 DNA by itself, 42 bases read in frame from the first base. As encoded in the germline V gene, CDR1 is SQVTM while CDR2 is ANQGSEA. Trimming accounts for 4 bases at V and 3 bases at J, while the number of junction bases matched to no gene is 7. The entry originates in a study of blood T cell repertoires in COVID-19 (dated by TCRdb to the early 2020s). Concerning the study at large: Samples covering the acute and convalescent phases of COVID-19 were provided by collaborators in the United States, Italy and Spain. The material from the prospective study consisted of cDNA or gDNA derived from T cells, B-cell-depleted T cells, or PBMCs. Deeply sampled blood TCRbeta repertoires from subjects exposed to, actively infected with, or recovered from COVID-19 were included in the dataset. A freely available public database, intended as a resource for researchers studying the immune response to SARS-CoV-2, is where the repertoires were released. Nearly every sample came with metadata listing a de-identified subject ID, COVID-19 status, age in years and sex. The samples were drawn from the first 160 participants of the ongoing ImmuneRACE study and from some 1,300 subjects provided by 6 global collaborators. Where available, HLA class I and class II types were obtained from metadata supplied by the sample provider rather than from assay-based typing. The investigation overall reported the following: The amount of clinical and demographic metadata varied by source and participant and was provided uncurated.

The rearrangement joined TRBV29-1 to TRBJ2-7, with TRBD1 matching 9 junction bases. The sequence came from a man between 65 and 85 years old with acute or convalescent COVID-19. The material sequenced was peripheral blood. The CDR3 region has the sequence CSVAGTGPVYEQYF. Here is the DNA: TGCAGCGTTGCCGGGACAGGGCCCGTCTACGAGCAGTACTTC.